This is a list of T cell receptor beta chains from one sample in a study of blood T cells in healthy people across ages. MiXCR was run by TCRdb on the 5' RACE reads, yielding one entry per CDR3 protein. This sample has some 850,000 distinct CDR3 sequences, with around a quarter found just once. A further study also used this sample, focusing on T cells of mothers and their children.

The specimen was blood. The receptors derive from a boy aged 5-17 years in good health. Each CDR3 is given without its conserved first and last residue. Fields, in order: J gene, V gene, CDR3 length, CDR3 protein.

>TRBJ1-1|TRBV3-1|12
ASSQARGGTEAF
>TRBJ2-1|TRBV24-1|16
ATSGPLRTGSSYNEQF
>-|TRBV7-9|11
ASSPAGADEQY
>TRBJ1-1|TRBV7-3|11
ASGGGPDSEAF
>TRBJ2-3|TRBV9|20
ASSVDPFLAGGRKTSTDTQY
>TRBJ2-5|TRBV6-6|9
ASIRQETQY
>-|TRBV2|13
ASSEAPGRAYEQY
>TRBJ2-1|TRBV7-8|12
ASSLAPGSNEQF
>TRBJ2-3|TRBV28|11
AGATPGTDTQY
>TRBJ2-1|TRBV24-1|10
ATSDSRTVQF
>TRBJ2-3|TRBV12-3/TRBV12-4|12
ASRLGPSTDTQY
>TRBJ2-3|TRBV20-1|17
SARDPWGSGGDSTDAQY
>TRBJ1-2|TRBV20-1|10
SAREEAYGYT
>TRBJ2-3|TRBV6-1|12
ASSAGPNTDTQY
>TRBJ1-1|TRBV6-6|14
ASSSLTGALHTEAF
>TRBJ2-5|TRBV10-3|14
ATLKGLAGGQETQY
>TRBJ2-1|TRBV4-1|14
ASSHRTGGLYNEQF
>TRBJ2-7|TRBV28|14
ASSQITSGGSYEQY
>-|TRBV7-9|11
ASSIGLESEQF
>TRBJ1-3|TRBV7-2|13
ASSLAMDSGNTIY
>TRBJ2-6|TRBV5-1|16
ANSLGTSGGGGTNVLT
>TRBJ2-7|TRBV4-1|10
ASSQRSGTKY